Sequencing of this TCR beta chain was carried out in a study of shared clonotypes between healthy human individuals. Notes on the study in general: Relative to their counterparts shared across all four donors, non-shared clonotypes exhibited diminished generation probabilities. Tissue TCR repertoires likely differ from these blood-only repertoires. Compared with memory subsets, naive subsets generally had larger estimated richness.

As to this clone: Its antigen is not known.

The germline CDR1 and CDR2 sequences are GTSNPN and SVGIG (reference sequence). This CDR3 is 14 amino acids long. V was pared by 2 bases and J by 4 bases, with 12 bases between. Original processing notes: Junction-only sequences without quality scores were provided by ImmunoSEQ, so filtering was different. Sequenced by immunoSEQ multiplex PCR; TCRdb stores in-frame clones only, minus some. D and trimming come from the DNA, and the V and J calls and clone size come from that table. Of over 1.4 million clones listed, 96% are singletons. Sequencing was carried out using naive CD4+ T cells sorted from blood. Indicated subset: CD45RA+ positively selected. The chain recombines TRBV30 with TRBJ1-5; no definite D call. The TCR sequence derives from a man aged 25-45 years in good health. CDR3 sequence (DNA): TGTGCCTGGAGTTACACTTTTCTAAATCAGCCCCAGCATTTT. Translation: CAWSYTFLNQPQHF.